These 27 T cell receptor beta chains originate from one sample sequenced in a study of siplizumab effects on memory and regulatory T cells. Only in-frame clones appear in the TCRdb table, and some are missing; sequencing was by immunoSEQ multiplex PCR. The sample includes about 50,000 clones, over 90% of them seen just once. The sequenced sample was CD8+ T cells sorted from blood. These receptors all come from a human donor in good health.

This clone has only a few counts. The chain has TRBV2 and TRBJ2-7, with no clear D. There are 13 residues in the CDR3. V was trimmed by 2 bases and J by 5 bases, leaving 10 bases between them. From germline, CDR1 is SNHLY and CDR2 FYNNEI. The CDR3 DNA reads as TGTGCCAGCAGTGAAATAGTTGATCACGAGCAGTACTTC. It translates to CASSEIVDHEQYF.

In its sample, this clone was seen once. The gene calls are TRBV7-3 and TRBJ2-5; D tentatively fits TRBD1 or TRBD2 (5 bases each). The germline gives CDR1 SGHTA, CDR2 FQGTGA. V lost 0 bases, J lost 5 bases, and 10 bases lay in between. The length of the CDR3 is 14 residues. The CDR3: CASSLTAREETQYF. DNA of the CDR3: TGTGCCAGCAGCTTAACTGCCAGGGAGGAGACCCAGTACTTC.

V and J are TRBV9 and TRBJ1-1, with D perhaps matching TRBD1 (5 bases). V was trimmed by 2 bases and J by 5 bases, leaving 13 bases between them. Germline V gene lookup returns CDR1 SGDLS and CDR2 YYNGEE. This CDR3 has 14 amino acids. CDR3 region: CASSVGGTGTEAFF. CDR3 coding DNA: TGTGCCAGCAGCGTTGGAGGGACGGGTACTGAAGCTTTCTTT.

This sequence joins TRBV5-4 and TRBJ2-1, with 10 bases identical to TRBD2. CDR3 length equals 14 residues. The J segment lost 6 bases and the V segment lost 0 bases, leaving 0 bases of the junction unmatched. Germline CDR1 and CDR2: SGHNT and YYREEE (reference sequence). The CDR3 is CASSLGLAGNEQFF. DNA of the CDR3: TGTGCCAGCAGCTTGGGACTAGCGGGCAATGAGCAGTTCTTC.

The genes are TRBV6-5 and TRBJ2-2; D is uncertain. The CDR3 covers 14 residues. The germline V gene encodes CDR1 MNHEY and CDR2 SVGAGI. V was cut by 0 bases and J by 8 bases, with 10 bases left in between. The CDR3 loop reads CASSYSTPMGELFF. The CDR3 DNA sequence: TGTGCCAGCAGTTACTCGACACCGATGGGGGAGCTGTTTTTT.

The rearrangement uses TRBV29-1 and TRBJ2-4; D is undetermined. The CDR3 is 12 residues long. Trimming removed 6 bases at V and 8 bases at J, with 14 bases between. Germline V gene data show CDR1 as SQVTM and CDR2 as ANQGSEA. CDR3 bases: TGCAGCGTCGTCACAGAATGGGACATTCAGTACTTC. Its protein product is CSVVTEWDIQYF.

The chain links TRBV9 to TRBJ2-3; no firm D call. This CDR3 contains 13 residues. Germline assignment: CDR1 SGDLS and CDR2 YYNGEE. With 0 bases removed from V and 6 bases from J, the gap between germline ends came to 8 bases. The CDR3 sequence: CASSVASADTQYF. The CDR3, as DNA: TGTGCCAGCAGCGTAGCCTCGGCGGATACGCAGTATTTT.

The chain couples TRBV10-2 to TRBJ2-1, with TRBD2 as a possible D gene (7 bases). The V gene lost 9 bases and the J gene lost 3 bases, with 30 bases spanning the gap. The CDR3 totals 19 residues. Per germline, CDR1 WSHSY and CDR2 SAAADI. This CDR3 is CASRNGGGGNYGLYNEQFF. The CDR3 DNA reads TGCGCCAGTCGAAACGGGGGCGGGGGAAACTATGGCCTCTACAATGAGCAGTTCTTC.

The chain is built from TRBV29-1 and TRBJ2-7; 8 bases are a match to TRBD1. Unmatched junction bases numbered 11, after V lost 4 bases and J lost 6 bases. CDR3 size: 14 residues. Germline V gives CDR1 SQVTM, CDR2 ANQGSEA. The CDR3 here is CSVVSRGLMFEQYF. CDR3 bases: TGCAGCGTTGTTTCCAGGGGGCTTATGTTCGAGCAGTACTTC.

The CDR3 DNA reads TGTGCCAGCAGCTTACTAGCGGGAGGCCTGAGCTCCTACGAGCAGTACTTC. The encoded protein is CASSLLAGGLSSYEQYF. V is TRBV7-6 and J is TRBJ2-7; TRBD2 agrees at 11 bases. CDR1 is SGHVS and CDR2 is FNYEAQ in the germline V gene. Losses at the gene ends were 2 bases for V and 0 bases for J; bases not matched to a gene: 6. This CDR3 region has 17 residues.

V gene TRBV28 combines with J gene TRBJ2-7; TRBD2 aligns across 10 bases. Trimming took 6 bases from V and 0 from J; bases not matched to a gene: 5. The CDR3 totals 15 residues. CDR1 is MDHEN and CDR2 is SYDVKM in the germline V gene. In DNA form, the CDR3 reads TGTGCCAGCAGCCGTAGCGGGAGGAGCTCCTACGAGCAGTACTTC. Protein sequence: CASSRSGRSSYEQYF.

The V call is TRBV7-8, the J call TRBJ2-2, with a tentative D call TRBD2 (6 bases). Trimming stripped 4 bases from V and 7 bases from J, with 13 bases between. The CDR3 runs 14 residues. CDR1 SGHVS and CDR2 FQNEAQ come from the germline V gene. DNA of the CDR3: TGTGCCAGCAGCTATGGAGGGCCGGGCGGGGAGCTGTTTTTT. This sequence encodes CASSYGGPGGELFF.

The chain couples TRBV10-3 to TRBJ1-2; 8 bases align to TRBD1. The trim removed 6 bases at V and 5 bases at J, leaving 17 bases unmatched. The CDR3 runs 17 residues. Looked up from germline, CDR1 is ENHRY and CDR2 is SYGVKD. CDR3 sequence: CAIRARAGGLEPYGYTF. The DNA for the CDR3 is TGTGCCATCAGGGCCCGGGCAGGGGGCTTAGAACCGTATGGCTACACCTTC.

The chain couples TRBV28 to TRBJ2-4, with D unresolved. The germline gives CDR1 MDHEN, CDR2 SYDVKM. The CDR3 consists of 15 residues. Trimming stripped 6 bases from V and 3 bases from J, with 15 bases between. CDR3 residues: CASSLARSFKNIQYF. The CDR3 DNA is TGTGCCAGCAGCCTTGCCCGGTCCTTCAAAAACATTCAGTACTTC.

The chain links TRBV29-1 to TRBJ2-1; D gene uncertain. The CDR3 loop spans 10 amino acids. The ends were cut back, 4 bases at V and 5 bases at J, with 3 bases in the middle. The germline gives CDR1 SQVTM, CDR2 ANQGSEA. CDR3 loop: CSVGNNEQFF. CDR3 DNA sequence: TGCAGCGTTGGAAACAATGAGCAGTTCTTC.

CDR3 in DNA: TGCAGCGTTTGGTCCGGAGACGAGCAGTACTTC. This codes for CSVWSGDEQYF. V and J are TRBV29-1 and TRBJ2-7; unclear D gene. The CDR3 has 11 amino acids. CDR1 is SQVTM, CDR2 ANQGSEA, per germline. V dropped 5 bases and J dropped 5 bases, with 10 bases sitting between them.

The V and J genes are TRBV7-9 and TRBJ1-4, with D possibly TRBD1 on 5 matching bases. V was pared by 2 bases and J by 0 bases, with 16 bases between. The germline gives CDR1 SEHNR, CDR2 FQNEAQ (reference sequence). The CDR3 spans 18 residues. CDR3 residues: CASSLSLGEIATNEKLFF. The CDR3 coding sequence is TGTGCCAGCAGCTTATCTCTGGGGGAGATTGCAACTAATGAAAAACTGTTTTTT.

Only a few counts were recorded for this clone. The rearrangement links TRBV27 to TRBJ2-1; 10 bases are a match to TRBD2. The CDR3 spans 16 residues. Losses at the gene ends were 7 bases for V and 3 bases for J; bases not matched to a gene: 9. Germline CDR1 reads MNHEY; CDR2 reads SMNVEV (reference sequence). CDR3 bases: TGTGCCAGCACTAGCGGGAGCCCTTCGGGCTACAATGAGCAGTTCTTC. Its protein is CASTSGSPSGYNEQFF.

Written as DNA, the CDR3 is TGCGCCAGCAGCTTGGTGCCGGGGGAGAACACTGAAGCTTTCTTT. Translating it yields CASSLVPGENTEAFF. The rearrangement joins TRBV5-1 to TRBJ1-1, with a possible D match to TRBD1 (5 bases). V lost 0 bases, J lost 1 base, and 10 bases lay in between. CDR3 length: 15 residues. The germline V gene has CDR1 SGHRS and CDR2 YFSETQ.

J is TRBJ2-1 and V is TRBV5-4, with TRBD2 identical over 7 bases. The length of the CDR3 is 16 residues. In germline, CDR1 is SGHNT, CDR2 YYREEE (reference sequence). Trimming at V came to 2 bases and at J to 4 bases, leaving 9 bases not matched to a gene. The CDR3 loop reads CASSFSGLKGYNEQFF. In nucleotides, the CDR3 is TGTGCCAGCAGCTTTAGCGGGCTTAAGGGGTACAATGAGCAGTTCTTC.

V gene TRBV15 combines with J gene TRBJ2-7, with 8 bases lining up with TRBD2. V lost 0 bases to trimming and J lost 4 bases; unmatched junction nucleotides: 8. The CDR3 is 16 residues long. Germline V gene data show CDR1 as LNHNV and CDR2 as YYDKDF (reference sequence). This chain's CDR3 is CATSRDQGLGRYEQYF. In DNA, the CDR3 is TGTGCCACCAGCAGAGATCAGGGACTAGGTCGGTACGAGCAGTACTTC.

This chain uses TRBV4-1 with TRBJ1-2; perhaps TRBD1 as D (5 bases). The V end was cut by 3 bases, the J end by 3 bases, with 11 bases between. Germline V gene data show CDR1 as MGHRA and CDR2 as YSYEKL. CDR3 size: 14 residues. CDR3 loop: CASSQNWGDYGYTF. In DNA, the CDR3 is TGCGCCAGCAGCCAGAACTGGGGGGACTATGGCTACACCTTC.

The rearrangement links TRBV2 to TRBJ2-7; a weak D match, TRBD2 (5 bases). Germline CDR1 reads SNHLY; CDR2 reads FYNNEI. The CDR3 spans 13 residues. Trimming pared 4 bases from V and 6 bases from J, leaving 13 bases between. CDR3 residues: CASSGSGWAEQYF. As DNA, the CDR3 is TGTGCCAGCAGTGGAAGCGGATGGGCCGAGCAGTACTTC.

This clone was counted a few times. This sample includes further DNA sequences coding for the same CDR3. This chain uses TRBV19 with TRBJ2-1; maybe TRBD1 (6 bases). Germline values: CDR1 LNHDA, CDR2 SQIVND (reference sequence). The V and J ends lost 1 base and 8 bases respectively, with 9 bases between them. The CDR3 loop spans 13 amino acids. CDR3 sequence (DNA): TGTGCCAGTAGTATAGTCTCAGGGGATGAGCAGTTCTTC. Translating it yields CASSIVSGDEQFF.

The V and J genes are TRBV4-1 and TRBJ1-1, with a possible D match to TRBD1 (5 bases). Germline-derived CDR1 and CDR2 are MGHRA and YSYEKL. Trimming left V 0 bases short and J 4 bases short, with 9 bases between. The CDR3 consists of 14 residues. The CDR3 region is CASSQDDSGTEAFF. The CDR3 DNA is TGCGCCAGCAGCCAAGATGACAGCGGCACTGAAGCTTTCTTT.

V and J are TRBV27 and TRBJ2-7; TRBD1 agrees at 7 bases. The germline CDR1 and CDR2 sequences are MNHEY and SMNVEV (reference sequence). The CDR3 is 14 amino acids. The V gene end was trimmed by 7 bases and the J gene end by 7 bases; junction bases not matched to a gene: 13. DNA for the CDR3: TGTGCCAGCACTAGGGACAGTGGGCCCCGGGAGCAGTACTTC. Its protein product is CASTRDSGPREQYF.

The CDR3: CASSPPGVYNEQFF. The CDR3 DNA follows: TGTGCCAGCAGCCCACCGGGAGTTTACAATGAGCAGTTCTTC. The rearrangement links TRBV7-2 to TRBJ2-1, with D possibly being TRBD2 (6 bases). The V end lost 5 bases, the J end lost 4 bases, and 12 bases lay between the germline ends. This CDR3 has 14 residues. Per germline, CDR1 SGHTA and CDR2 FQGNSA.